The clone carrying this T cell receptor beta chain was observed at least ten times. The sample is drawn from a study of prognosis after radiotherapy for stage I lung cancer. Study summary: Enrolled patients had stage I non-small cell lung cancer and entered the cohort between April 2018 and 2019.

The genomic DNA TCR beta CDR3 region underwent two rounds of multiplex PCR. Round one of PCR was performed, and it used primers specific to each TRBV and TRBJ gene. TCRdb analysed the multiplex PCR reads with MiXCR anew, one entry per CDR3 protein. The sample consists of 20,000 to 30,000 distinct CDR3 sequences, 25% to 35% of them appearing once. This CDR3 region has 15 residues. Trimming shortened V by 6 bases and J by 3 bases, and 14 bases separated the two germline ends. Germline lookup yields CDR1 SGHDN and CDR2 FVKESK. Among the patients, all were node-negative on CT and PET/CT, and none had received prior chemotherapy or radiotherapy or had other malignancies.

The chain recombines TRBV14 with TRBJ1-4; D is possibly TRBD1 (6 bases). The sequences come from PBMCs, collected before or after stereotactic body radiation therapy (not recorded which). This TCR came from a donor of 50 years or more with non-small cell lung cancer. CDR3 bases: TGTGCCAGCAGTTACGGGGGGGCAGCTAATGAAAAACTGTTTTTT. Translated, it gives CASSYGGAANEKLFF.